Listed below are T cell receptor beta chains from one sample, sequenced in a study of OX40 agonist ivuxolimab in advanced cancers. Measured with immunoSEQ multiplex PCR; TCRdb has only the in-frame clones, and not every one. Among tens of thousands of clones listed, around 90% were seen once. The input for sequencing was CD4+ or CD8+ T cells sorted from blood, taken in a trial of the OX40 agonist ivuxolimab. These receptor sequences come from an adult with an advanced solid tumor such as melanoma, head and neck, liver or kidney cancer. Each CDR3 is given with its conserved first and last residue. D genes are given only for firm matches.

D	V	J	DNA	CDR3
TRBD1	TRBV7-2	TRBJ2-7	TGTGCCAGCAGCTCCCCGACAGGGGGCTTTCACGAGCAGTACTTC	CASSSPTGGFHEQYF
.	TRBV15	TRBJ1-1	TGTGCCACCAGCGCCCAGGGAGAGGCTTTCTTT	CATSAQGEAFF
TRBD1	TRBV27	TRBJ2-7	TGTGCCAGCAGTCCCGGGACAGGGGGTGACGAGCAGTACTTC	CASSPGTGGDEQYF
TRBD2	TRBV6-5	TRBJ2-1	TGTGCCAGCAGTTTAGCGGGAGTAAGTGACAATGAGCAGTTCTTC	CASSLAGVSDNEQFF
TRBD2	TRBV7-2	TRBJ2-7	TGTGCCAGCAGCTTAAGCGGGGCCTACGAGCAGTACTTC	CASSLSGAYEQYF
TRBD2	TRBV19	TRBJ2-7	TGTGCCAGTAGTCTGTCAGCGGGAGGCACCGGTTACGAGCAGTACTTC	CASSLSAGGTGYEQYF
.	TRBV2	TRBJ2-4	TGTGCCAGCAGTGAAGCGGATACAGGCAAAAACATTCAGTACTTC	CASSEADTGKNIQYF
.	TRBV7-9	TRBJ2-5	TGTGCCAGCAGCGAGACTGGGCAAGAGACCCAGTACTTC	CASSETGQETQYF
.	TRBV4-2	TRBJ2-3	TGTGCCAGCAGCCAATATCAGGGGACCACAGATACGCAGTATTTT	CASSQYQGTTDTQYF
TRBD2	TRBV27	TRBJ2-2	TGTGCCAGCAACGTAGCGGGAGACCTCACCGGGGAGCTGTTTTTT	CASNVAGDLTGELFF
.	TRBV27	TRBJ2-3	TGTGCCAGCAGTATTTACTGGGACACAGATACGCAGTATTTT	CASSIYWDTDTQYF
TRBD2	TRBV5-1	TRBJ2-3	TGCGCCAGCAGCCCCTGGACTAGTAGCACAGATACGCAGTATTTT	CASSPWTSSTDTQYF
TRBD2	TRBV5-4	TRBJ2-7	TGTGCCAGCAGCTTGGTCACTAGCGGGAACTACGAGCAGTACTTC	CASSLVTSGNYEQYF
TRBD2	TRBV9	TRBJ2-1	TGTGCCAGCAGCGCCGGACTAGCGGACTACAATGAGCAGTTCTTC	CASSAGLADYNEQFF
.	TRBV6-4	TRBJ2-1	TGTGCCAGCAGACAACAGGGGTCCCTAGCGGAGAGCTCCTACAATGAGCAGTTCTTC	CASRQQGSLAESSYNEQFF